The 21 T cell receptor beta chains below were found in one sample sequenced in a study of HIV-infected children after antiretroviral therapy interruption. Treatment defined: PENTA 11 planned treatment interruption arm or continuous ART arm. Unique molecular identifiers were included in an RNA-based 3' RACE TCR library. TCRdb re-called the 3' RACE reads with MiXCR, one entry per CDR3 protein. The top ten clones hold more than 0.95% of a sample with about 40,000 distinct CDR3 sequences, more than 6.5% of them seen once. The specimen comprised CD45RA+ CD4+ T cells from PBMCs, pooled from several time points, sampled from a donor given antiretroviral therapy, either interrupted or continuous. Subset denoted: naive CD4+ CD45RA+ CD45RO- T cells. The receptors come from a pool of human donors with HIV.

This clonotype was recorded many times. The chain is built from TRBV12-3 or TRBV12-4 and TRBJ2-7; 7 nucleotides align to TRBD2. The V segment lost 6 bases and the J segment 2 bases; nucleotides outside the gene matches: 13. The CDR3 is 16 residues long. CDR3 region: CASSPGWEGPTYEQYF. The CDR3 DNA sequence: TGTGCCAGCAGCCCCGGGTGGGAGGGCCCTACCTACGAGCAGTACTTC.

This chain uses TRBV11-2 with TRBJ2-1; a possible D gene is TRBD2 (6 bases). Deletions cut 2 bases from V and 0 bases from J, with 11 bases between. Germline CDR1 reads SGHAT; CDR2 reads FQNNGV. The CDR3 spans 16 residues. CDR3 coding DNA: TGTGCCAGCAGCTTATTTGGGGGGAGCTCCTACAATGAGCAGTTCTTC. Its translation is CASSLFGGSSYNEQFF.

The table lists this clonotype with many counts. As DNA, the CDR3 is TGTGCCAGCAGCCTTCTCTCCTACGAGCAGTACTTC. Its protein is CASSLLSYEQYF. The rearrangement uses TRBV3-1 and TRBJ2-7; D remains ambiguous. Germline CDR1 LGHDT, CDR2 YNNKEL (reference sequence). Trimming cost V 4 bases and J 0 bases, with 4 bases left between them. The CDR3 covers 12 residues.

This clonotype was counted only a few times. The V and J genes are TRBV6-5 and TRBJ2-3; 9 positions match TRBD2. V was clipped by 2 bases and J by 6 bases; unmatched bases: 6. The CDR3 runs 15 residues. Looked up from germline, CDR1 is MNHEY and CDR2 is SVGAGI. The CDR3 is CASSYQGLAADTQYF. DNA of the CDR3: TGTGCCAGCAGTTACCAGGGACTAGCAGCGGATACGCAGTATTTT.

This clonotype was seen ten or more times. The chain carries TRBV24-1 and TRBJ2-1, with D perhaps TRBD2 (5 bases). This CDR3 has 16 amino acids. Germline assignment: CDR1 KGHDR and CDR2 SFDVKD. Trimming took off 1 base at V and 0 bases at J, with 9 bases between the two ends. For the CDR3, the DNA is TGTGCCACCAGTGATTTTGGCGGAGGCTCCTACAATGAGCAGTTCTTC. This encodes CATSDFGGGSYNEQFF.

This clonotype was seen many times. The genes are TRBV7-9 and TRBJ1-1; D perhaps matches TRBD1 (6 bases). V lost 8 bases and J 0 bases, leaving 7 bases between the germline ends. Germline CDR1 is SEHNR and CDR2 is FQNEAQ (reference sequence). CDR3 length equals 12 residues. DNA of the CDR3: TGTGCCAGCGGACAGTTGAACACTGAAGCTTTCTTT. Amino acids: CASGQLNTEAFF. Looking up the rest from reference TRBV7-9 and TRBJ1-1 gives the full variable domain: DTGVSQNPRHKITKRGQNVTFRCDPISEHNRLYWYRQTLGQGPEFLTYFQNEAQLEKSRLLSDRFSAERPKGSFSTLEIQRTEQGDSAMYLCASGQLNTEAFFGQGTRLTVV.

This clonotype was counted ten times or more. The V and J genes are TRBV9 and TRBJ2-4; no reliable D call. The CDR3 is made up of 14 amino acids. Germline CDR1 SGDLS, CDR2 YYNGEE. V was pared by 0 bases and J by 5 bases, with 9 bases between. The CDR3 region is CASSVGIQENIQYF. The CDR3 DNA reads TGTGCCAGCAGCGTAGGAATCCAGGAAAACATTCAGTACTTC.

The V gene is TRBV7-2, the J gene TRBJ2-5, with 7 bases aligning to TRBD1. This CDR3 has 15 amino acids. V gave up 5 bases and J gave up 2 bases; unmatched junction bases: 8. CDR1 and CDR2 (germline): SGHTA, FQGNSA. In DNA, the CDR3 is TGTGCCAGCAGCCCATCCGCACAGGGGCAAGAGACCCAGTACTTC. Protein sequence: CASSPSAQGQETQYF.

This clonotype was seen many times. V and J are TRBV5-1 and TRBJ2-3; 14 positions agree with TRBD2. Germline V gene sequence: CDR1 SGHRS, CDR2 YFSETQ. The CDR3 sequence is 20 residues long. The V gene end was trimmed by 6 bases and the J gene end by 5 bases; junction bases not matched to a gene: 20. CDR3 DNA: TGCGCCAGCACCCCTGTTCCTTCCGGGACTAGCGGGAGCGAAGGAGATACGCAGTATTTT. The encoded protein is CASTPVPSGTSGSEGDTQYF.

This clonotype was counted ten times or more. This sequence joins TRBV12-3 or TRBV12-4 and TRBJ1-6; a weak D match, TRBD1 (5 bases). V was cut by 6 bases and J by 9 bases, with 18 bases left in between. This CDR3 has 15 residues. CDR3 nucleotide sequence: TGTGCCAGCAGACGGGACCGGGGGGTTGGTTCACCCCTCCACTTT. Translated, it gives CASRRDRGVGSPLHF.

This clonotype was recorded at least ten times. This rearrangement joins TRBV24-1 to TRBJ2-7; TRBD2 aligns across 11 bases. CDR1 is KGHDR, CDR2 SFDVKD, per germline. With V trimmed by 4 bases and J by 3 bases, 4 bases remained unmatched. CDR3 size: 15 residues. CDR3 loop: CATSERLAGIYEQYF. For the CDR3, the DNA is TGTGCCACCAGTGAGCGACTAGCGGGGATCTACGAGCAGTACTTC.

This clonotype was picked up many times. J is TRBJ2-7 and V is TRBV18, with 10 bases lining up with TRBD1. V was clipped by 3 bases and J by 2 bases; unmatched bases: 1. CDR1 and CDR2 from the germline V gene are KGHSH and LQKENI. The length of the CDR3 is 14 residues. The CDR3 loop reads CASSPGQGPYEQYF. CDR3 coding DNA: TGTGCCAGCTCACCGGGACAGGGGCCCTACGAGCAGTACTTC.

This clonotype has ten or more counts. The chain recombines TRBV19 with TRBJ1-5, with 7 bases identical to TRBD1. This CDR3 has 14 amino acids. Germline assignment: CDR1 LNHDA and CDR2 SQIVND (reference sequence). Trimming took 4 bases from V and 5 from J; bases not matched to a gene: 5. CDR3 loop: CASSRQGMHQPQHF. The CDR3 DNA follows: TGTGCCAGTAGTAGACAGGGTATGCATCAGCCCCAGCATTTT.

This clonotype occurred many times. A junction boundary mismatches the germline segment, possibly from a read error. The genes are TRBV23-1 and TRBJ1-1, with a tentative D call TRBD1 (5 bases). TRBV23-1 counts as an open reading frame of uncertain function. This CDR3 region has 12 residues. The CDR3 protein is CSSSQDRTEVFF. The CDR3 DNA sequence: TGCTCCAGCAGTCAAGACAGAACAGAAGTCTTCTTT.

The table lists this clonotype with many counts. The V call is TRBV14, the J call TRBJ2-5; TRBD2 agrees at 15 bases. The trim removed 5 bases at V and 6 bases at J, leaving 13 bases unmatched. Germline V lookup: CDR1 SGHDN, CDR2 FVKESK. The CDR3 extends over 18 amino acids. In DNA, the CDR3 is TGTGCCAGCAGCTCCTGGACTAGCGGGGGGGCTGGGATGAAGACCCAGTACTTC. It encodes CASSSWTSGGAGMKTQYF.

This clonotype was seen at least ten times. At one end the junction does not follow the germline gene, possibly because of a read error. The genes are TRBV12-3 or TRBV12-4 and TRBJ2-7, with TRBD1 identical over 8 bases. This CDR3 has 11 residues. The CDR3 DNA reads as TGTGCAAGCAGCTCAGGGGGCGAACAGTACTTC. Protein sequence: CASSSGGEQYF.

This clonotype was observed a few times. CDR3 sequence: CASSQSNTQYF. The CDR3 DNA reads TGTGCCAGCAGCCAATCGAATACGCAGTATTTT. J is TRBJ2-3 and V is TRBV2; D uncertain. V was cut by 6 bases and J by 7 bases, with 8 bases left in between. Looked up from germline, CDR1 is SNHLY and CDR2 is FYNNEI. This CDR3 has 11 residues.

This clonotype showed up many times. The chain employs TRBV3-1 and TRBJ2-1; 10 bases are shared with TRBD1. Trimming removed 1 base from V and 12 bases from J; junction bases left unmatched: 6. The CDR3 extends over 14 amino acids. The germline V gene encodes CDR1 LGHDT and CDR2 YNNKEL (reference sequence). CDR3 amino acids: CASSQGDRGPPQFF. The CDR3 nucleotides read TGTGCCAGCAGCCAAGGGGACAGGGGACCCCCGCAGTTCTTC.

A few counts support this clonotype. The chain combines TRBV28 with TRBJ1-1; 7 bases agree with TRBD1. Germline CDR1 MDHEN, CDR2 SYDVKM. The V segment lost 5 bases and the J segment 2 bases; nucleotides outside the gene matches: 5. The CDR3 covers 14 residues. The CDR3 bases are TGTGCCAGCAGTCACCAGGGGGGCAACACTGAAGCTTTCTTT. It codes for CASSHQGGNTEAFF.

This clonotype came up many times. V usage is TRBV27 and J usage is TRBJ2-7; possibly TRBD1 for D (6 bases). This CDR3 spans 17 amino acids. Germline values: CDR1 MNHEY, CDR2 SMNVEV (reference sequence). The ends were cut back, 5 bases at V and 0 bases at J, with 20 bases in the middle. The CDR3 DNA reads as TGTGCCAGCAGTAGATCAACAGGGACGGCCAGCTCCTACGAGCAGTACTTC. It is translated as CASSRSTGTASSYEQYF.

Many counts were recorded for this clonotype. This chain links TRBV10-3 with TRBJ2-5; D is undetermined. CDR3 length equals 12 residues. Between the trimmed V and J ends, which lost 6 bases and 4 bases, there was a span of 9 bases. Germline values: CDR1 ENHRY, CDR2 SYGVKD. CDR3 sequence: CAIRDVLETQYF. CDR3 sequence (DNA): TGTGCCATCAGAGACGTATTAGAGACCCAGTACTTC.